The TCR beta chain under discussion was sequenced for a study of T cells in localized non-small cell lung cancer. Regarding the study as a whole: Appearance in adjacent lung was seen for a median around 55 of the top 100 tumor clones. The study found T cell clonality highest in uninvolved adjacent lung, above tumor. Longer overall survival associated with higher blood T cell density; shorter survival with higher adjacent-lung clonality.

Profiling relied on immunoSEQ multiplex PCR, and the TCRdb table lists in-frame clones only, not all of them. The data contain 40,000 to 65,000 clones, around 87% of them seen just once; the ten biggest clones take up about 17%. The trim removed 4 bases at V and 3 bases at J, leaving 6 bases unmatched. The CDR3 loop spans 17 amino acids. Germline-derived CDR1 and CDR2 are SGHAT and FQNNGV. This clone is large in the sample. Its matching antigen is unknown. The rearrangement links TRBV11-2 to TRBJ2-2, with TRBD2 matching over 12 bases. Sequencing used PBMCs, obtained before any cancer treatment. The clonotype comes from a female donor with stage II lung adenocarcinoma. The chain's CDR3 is CASSSEGLAGDTGELFF. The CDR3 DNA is TGTGCCAGCAGCTCCGAGGGACTAGCGGGTGACACCGGGGAGCTGTTTTTT.